This T cell receptor (beta chain) was sequenced in a study of T cells after yellow fever vaccination. TCRdb re-analysed the 5' RACE reads in MiXCR, keeping a single row per CDR3 protein. Among 300,000 to 350,000 distinct CDR3 sequences listed, approximately 4.3% were seen once. Germline CDR1 KGHSH, CDR2 LQKENI. This CDR3 comprises 14 residues. Trimming cost V 0 bases and J 7 bases, with 12 bases left between them. This clonotype was seen many times. This receptor was taken from a man aged 18-30 years who received the YFV17D yellow fever vaccine. The sample here was PBMCs, taken 15 days after the yellow fever booster vaccination. This chain uses TRBV18 with TRBJ1-1; tentative D call: TRBD1 (5 bases). The CDR3 region is CASSPPGRALEAFF. CDR3 nucleotides: TGTGCCAGCTCACCACCGGGCAGGGCTCTTGAAGCTTTCTTT. Supplemented by reference TRBV18 and TRBJ1-1, the full variable domain reads NAGVMQNPRHLVRRRGQEARLRCSPMKGHSHVYWYRQLPEEGLKFMVYLQKENIIDESGMPKERFSAEFPKEGPSILRIQQVVRGDSAAYFCASSPPGRALEAFFGQGTRLTVV.